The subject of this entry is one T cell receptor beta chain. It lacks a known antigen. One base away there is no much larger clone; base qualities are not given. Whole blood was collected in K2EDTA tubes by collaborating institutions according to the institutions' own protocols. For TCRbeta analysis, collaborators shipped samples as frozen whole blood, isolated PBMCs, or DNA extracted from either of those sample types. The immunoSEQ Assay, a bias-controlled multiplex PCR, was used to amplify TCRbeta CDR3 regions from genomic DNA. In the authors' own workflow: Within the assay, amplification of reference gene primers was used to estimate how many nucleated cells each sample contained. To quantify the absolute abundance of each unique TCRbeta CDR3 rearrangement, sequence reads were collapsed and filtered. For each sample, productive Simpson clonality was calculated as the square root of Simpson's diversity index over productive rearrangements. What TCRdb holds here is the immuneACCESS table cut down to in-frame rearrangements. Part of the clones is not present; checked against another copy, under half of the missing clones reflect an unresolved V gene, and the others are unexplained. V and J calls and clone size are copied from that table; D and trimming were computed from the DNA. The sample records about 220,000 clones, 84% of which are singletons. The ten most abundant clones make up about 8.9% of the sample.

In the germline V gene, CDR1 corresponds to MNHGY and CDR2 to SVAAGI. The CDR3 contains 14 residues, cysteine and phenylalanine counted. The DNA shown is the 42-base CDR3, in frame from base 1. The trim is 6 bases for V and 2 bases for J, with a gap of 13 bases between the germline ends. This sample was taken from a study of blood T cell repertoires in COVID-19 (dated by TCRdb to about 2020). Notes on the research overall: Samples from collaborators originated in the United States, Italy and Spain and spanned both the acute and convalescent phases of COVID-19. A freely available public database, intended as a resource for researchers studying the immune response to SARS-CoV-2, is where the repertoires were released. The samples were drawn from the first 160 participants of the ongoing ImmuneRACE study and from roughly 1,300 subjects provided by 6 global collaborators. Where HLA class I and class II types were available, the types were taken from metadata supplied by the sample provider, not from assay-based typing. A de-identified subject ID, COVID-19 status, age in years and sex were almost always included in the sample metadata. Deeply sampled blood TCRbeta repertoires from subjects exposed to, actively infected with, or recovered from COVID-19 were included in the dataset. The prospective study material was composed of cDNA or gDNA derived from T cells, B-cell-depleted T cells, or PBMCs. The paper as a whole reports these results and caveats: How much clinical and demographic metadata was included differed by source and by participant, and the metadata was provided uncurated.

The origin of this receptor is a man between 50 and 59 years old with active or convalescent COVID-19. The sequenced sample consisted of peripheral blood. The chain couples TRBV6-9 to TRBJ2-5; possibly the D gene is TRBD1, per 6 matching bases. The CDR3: CASRGDTGQETQYF. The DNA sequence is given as TGTGCCAGCAGGGGGGACACTGGACAAGAGACCCAGTACTTC.